The clone carrying this T cell receptor (beta chain) has at least ten counts. Its specificity is unknown. Whole blood, unfractionated, served as the material for total RNA extraction. The CDR3 extends over 15 amino acids. V shed 1 base and J shed 0 bases, with 10 bases lying between them. Looked up from germline, CDR1 is SGHRS and CDR2 is YFSETQ. The source of the sample is a study of human T cells and chemical hapten exposure. The study, taken as a whole, reports: With regard to DPC sensitization, TCRs above 1 in 1000 frequency did not change.

One entry per CDR3 protein, called by TCRdb with MiXCR from the 5' RACE reads. The sample contains around 82,000 distinct CDR3 sequences, more than 7.5% of which appear only once. This sequence was found in a male donor in good health. V gene TRBV5-1 combines with J gene TRBJ1-1; no clear D. The CDR3 sequence is CASSLSQMMNTEAFF. The CDR3 DNA follows: TGCGCCAGCAGCTTGTCCCAAATGATGAACACTGAAGCTTTCTTT.